This T cell receptor beta chain is from a study of T-cell memory formation after mild COVID-19. V lost 5 bases to trimming and J lost 6 bases, with 11 bases between them. Germline loops: CDR1 KGHSH, CDR2 LQKENI. The CDR3 is 13 amino acids. TCRdb re-called the 5' RACE reads through MiXCR, storing one row per CDR3 protein. The sample holds roughly 400,000 distinct CDR3 sequences, approximately 24% seen once. Study results and limitations: SARS-CoV-2 specificity was not confirmed for second-wave clones peaking on day 37. Clones that contracted clustered mainly in CM and EM if CD4+ and in EMRA if CD8+. The pre-infection memory compartment contained some responding clones, suggesting cross-reactive memory joined. CD4/CD8 balance held among clones contracting day 15 to 85, and later expanders leaned CD4+.

With respect to this clonotype: Its target is not known.

V is TRBV18 and J is TRBJ1-5, with a tentative D call TRBD1 (5 bases). Sequenced sample: PBMCs or a T cell subset sorted from them (not recorded which). This receptor was taken from an adult woman who had mild COVID-19 (a few samples of this study predate the infection). Cell type and time point are not known. CDR3 sequence: CASSSAGLQPQHF. In DNA, the CDR3 is TGTGCCAGCTCAAGTGCAGGGCTTCAGCCCCAGCATTTT.